This TCR beta chain was sequenced for a study of shared clonotypes between healthy human individuals. Broader study findings: Among the subsets, naive ones generally showed larger estimated richness than memory ones. With several donors compared, 4% to 5.5% of naive CD4 clonotypes were shared. Rarefaction showed sorted-subset sequencing was incomplete despite large depth.

The CDR3 length is 15 residues. Trimming removed 2 bases from V and 3 bases from J, with 13 bases in between. Germline V lookup: CDR1 MDHEN, CDR2 SYDVKM. Naive CD8 populations comprised CD45RO-negative cells positively selected for CCR7, excluding terminally differentiated effector memory CD45RA+ cells. With respect to this clone: What it binds is unknown.

Running of the assay took place at deep level. Data came from immunoSEQ multiplex PCR; TCRdb stores just in-frame clones and leaves some out. The sample has about 2 million clones, about 95% seen once; the top ten hold 0.85% to 1.2%. The TCR originated in a man aged 18-30 years in good health. The chain couples TRBV28 to TRBJ1-1; D remains unclear. What was sequenced was naive CD8+ T cells sorted from blood. CDR3 sequence (DNA): TGTGCCAGCAGTTTAACGGGTCCGGCGGACACTGAAGCTTTCTTT. Amino acids: CASSLTGPADTEAFF.